This T cell receptor (beta chain) was documented in a study of cytomegalovirus exposure and HLA in healthy donors. Study results and caveats: With high specificity and sensitivity, the classifier reportedly diagnosed cytomegalovirus status. TCR beta chains numbering more than 150 were designated cytomegalovirus-associated. Most TCR sequences were rare, but some public TCRs occurred in many donors.

The donors were in the roughly 120-subject validation cohort, distinct from the approximately 700-subject first cohort. Libraries were prepared by immunoSEQ multiplex PCR; TCRdb keeps only in-frame clonotypes and omits some of them. This sample carries around 80,000 clones, 90% to 97% of them seen once, and the ten largest clones take about 1.3%. In regard to this clone: Its target is not known.

This TCR was recovered from a woman aged 18-30 years in good health and CMV-seronegative. The sample comprised PBMCs.

As DNA, the CDR3 is TGCGCCAGCAGCCAACTGACAGGGAATGAGCAGTTCTTC. Protein: CASSQLTGNEQFF. V usage is TRBV10-2 and J usage is TRBJ2-1, with TRBD1 matching 7 bases. Trimming took 6 bases from V and 7 from J; bases not matched to a gene: 6. Germline lookup yields CDR1 WSHSY and CDR2 SAAADI. The CDR3 contains 13 residues.